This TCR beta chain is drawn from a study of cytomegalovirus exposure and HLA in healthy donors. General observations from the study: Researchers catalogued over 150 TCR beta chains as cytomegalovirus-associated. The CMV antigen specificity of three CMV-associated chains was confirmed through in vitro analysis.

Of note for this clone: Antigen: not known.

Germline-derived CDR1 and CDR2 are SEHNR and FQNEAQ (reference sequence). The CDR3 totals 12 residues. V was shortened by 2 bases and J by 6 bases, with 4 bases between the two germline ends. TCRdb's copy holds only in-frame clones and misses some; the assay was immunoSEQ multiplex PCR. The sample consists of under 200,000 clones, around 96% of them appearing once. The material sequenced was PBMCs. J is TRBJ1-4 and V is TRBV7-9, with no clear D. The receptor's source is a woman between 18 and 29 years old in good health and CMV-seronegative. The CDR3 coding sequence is TGTGCCAGCAGCTTAACGGATGAAAAACTGTTTTTT. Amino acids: CASSLTDEKLFF.